Below are 3 T cell receptor beta chains sequenced from a single sample in a study of shared T cell receptors in the human thymus. Assay: immunoSEQ multiplex PCR; the TCRdb copy retains only in-frame clones and omits some. This sample has 500,000 to 750,000 clones, with more than 75% found just once. The data also belong to a second study, concerning human thymus T cells.

Material for sequencing was thymocytes. All receptors derive from a boy less than two years old with a congenital heart defect.

The chain employs TRBV7-3 and TRBJ2-7, with 8 nucleotides matching TRBD1. J lost 2 bases, V lost 6 bases, and 12 bases had no gene match. The CDR3 runs to 16 residues. Germline-derived CDR1 and CDR2 are SGHTA and FQGTGA. CDR3 protein: CASRERRTGRTYEQYF. In nucleotides, the CDR3 is TGTGCCAGCAGGGAACGACGGACAGGGAGGACCTACGAGCAGTACTTC. Using reference TRBV7-3 and TRBJ2-7 for the parts outside the CDR3, the full variable domain is GAGVSQTPSNKVTEKGKYVELRCDPISGHTALYWYRQSLGQGPEFLIYFQGTGAADDSGLPNDRFFAVRPEGSVSTLKIQRTERGDSAVYLCASRERRTGRTYEQYFGPGTRLTVT.

V usage is TRBV7-2 and J usage is TRBJ1-3; D possibly corresponds to TRBD1 (5 bases). From germline, CDR1 is SGHTA and CDR2 FQGNSA. V lost 2 bases and J 4 bases, leaving 18 bases between the germline ends. The CDR3 extends over 17 amino acids. This CDR3 is CASSLPPRRGSGNTIYF. For the CDR3, the DNA is TGTGCCAGCAGCTTACCTCCCCGTCGGGGGTCAGGAAACACCATATATTTT.

The count of this clone is one. The rearrangement links TRBV28 to TRBJ1-4; D gene unclear. This CDR3 is 12 amino acids long. The V gene's germline CDR1 is MDHEN and CDR2 SYDVKM. The ends were cut back, 6 bases at V and 6 bases at J, with 8 bases in the middle. The CDR3 nucleotides read TGTGCCAGCAGGATTGAGGATGAAAAACTGTTTTTT. Translated, it gives CASRIEDEKLFF.